This is a list of T cell receptor beta chains from one sample in a study of OX40 agonist ivuxolimab in advanced cancers. TCRdb's table, derived via immunoSEQ multiplex PCR, lists solely in-frame clones and lacks some. This table holds some 60,000 clones, roughly nine tenths found once. The starting material was CD4+ or CD8+ T cells sorted from blood, obtained in a trial of the OX40 agonist ivuxolimab. These receptor sequences come from an adult with an advanced solid tumor such as melanoma, head and neck, liver or kidney cancer. The CDR3 runs from the conserved cysteine through the conserved F or W. The D gene is left open where the match is weak. Clone sizes are given selectively: once, few, many, or a class where the clone is expanded.

CDR3 | DNA | J | size | V | D
CASMGTGDQPQHF | TGTGCCAGCATGGGGACAGGGGATCAGCCCCAGCATTTT | TRBJ1-5 | - | TRBV6-1 | TRBD1
CASRWTAEYNEQFF | TGTGCCAGCAGATGGACAGCAGAATACAATGAGCAGTTCTTC | TRBJ2-1 | - | TRBV27 | -
CAIGDREGHEQYF | TGTGCCATCGGGGACAGGGAGGGACACGAGCAGTACTTC | TRBJ2-7 | once | TRBV10-3 | TRBD1
CASTHSGTSGTDTQYF | TGTGCCAGCACCCATTCCGGGACTAGCGGCACAGATACGCAGTATTTT | TRBJ2-3 | - | TRBV13 | TRBD2
CASSPHQGFNSPLHF | TGTGCCAGCAGCCCTCATCAGGGGTTTAATTCACCCCTCCACTTT | TRBJ1-6 | - | TRBV9 | -
CASSQSDNQPQHF | TGTGCCAGCAGCCAAAGCGACAATCAGCCCCAGCATTTT | TRBJ1-5 | - | TRBV5-4 | -
CASSRHTSTDTQYF | TGTGCCAGCAGCAGACATACTAGCACAGATACGCAGTATTTT | TRBJ2-3 | once | TRBV27 | -
CASSAFSGVSYEQYF | TGTGCCAGCAGCGCCTTTAGTGGGGTCAGTTACGAGCAGTACTTC | TRBJ2-7 | once | TRBV6-1 | -
CASSYGQGNQPQHF | TGTGCCAGCAGTTACGGACAGGGCAATCAGCCCCAGCATTTT | TRBJ1-5 | - | TRBV6-5 | TRBD1
CASSLASGGGSTDTQYF | TGTGCCAGCAGCTTAGCATCCGGCGGGGGATCCACAGATACGCAGTATTTT | TRBJ2-3 | - | TRBV11-2 | TRBD2